This T cell receptor beta chain appears in the sequencing data of a study of cytomegalovirus exposure and HLA in healthy donors. V gave up 6 bases and J gave up 6 bases, with 11 bases separating them. The CDR3 contains 13 residues. Germline V gene sequence: CDR1 LNHDA, CDR2 SQIVND (reference sequence). The PCR contained 60 Vbeta and 13 Jbeta primers. In the source study's methods: Counted up in a later analysis, unique TCR beta chains came to about 80 million, with around 10 million shared. Using immunoSEQ multiplex PCR, the repertoire was profiled, and TCRdb retains in-frame clones only, with some absent. Clonal size and the V and J genes are those of that table, whereas D and trimming came from the DNA. This table holds approximately 120,000 clones, about 70% found once. Regarding this clone: The antigen is unknown.

General study findings and limits: A few of the chains that were CMV-associated were confirmed in vitro to be specific for CMV antigens. CMV serostatus was the only recorded immune exposure for donors.

The chain joins TRBV19 to TRBJ2-2; a weak D match, TRBD1 (6 bases). The sequenced sample was PBMCs. This clonotype originated in a woman aged 60-75 years in good health and CMV-seropositive. In DNA form, the CDR3 reads TGTGCCAGTAGCACCACAGGGTCCGGGGAGCTGTTTTTT. Protein product: CASSTTGSGELFF.